These 17 T cell receptor beta chains were sequenced from one sample in a study of Graves' ophthalmopathy and Graves' hyperthyroidism. RNA transcripts yielded amplified TCR beta CDR3 regions. RT-PCR with HTBI primers came first, then second-round multiplex PCR. TCRdb recomputed calls from the multiplex PCR reads with MiXCR, one row per CDR3 protein. The sample has 150,000 to 200,000 distinct CDR3 sequences; roughly two fifths are singletons. The sequenced material came from peripheral blood. These receptors were collected from a man younger than 40 with Graves' ophthalmopathy.

This clonotype was counted many times. This chain links TRBV29-1 with TRBJ2-3; 11 nucleotides align to TRBD1. Trimming took 4 bases from V and 3 from J; bases not matched to a gene: 3. CDR1 is SQVTM, CDR2 ANQGSEA, per germline. The CDR3 contains 14 residues. The CDR3 DNA follows: TGCAGCGTTGGGACAGGGGGCGGAACAGATACGCAGTATTTT. Residues: CSVGTGGGTDTQYF.

This clonotype was recorded many times. This sequence joins TRBV3-1 and TRBJ2-5; 7 nucleotides line up with TRBD1. V lost 3 bases to trimming and J lost 1 base; unmatched junction nucleotides: 8. The germline gives CDR1 LGHDT, CDR2 YNNKEL (reference sequence). The CDR3 has 16 residues. The CDR3 loop is CASSQLPGQIQETQYF. In DNA, the CDR3 is TGTGCCAGCAGCCAGCTTCCGGGACAGATCCAAGAGACCCAGTACTTC.

This clonotype was observed at least ten times. This chain connects TRBV28 to TRBJ2-2; D remains ambiguous. Per the germline V gene, CDR1 is MDHEN and CDR2 is SYDVKM. Trimming shortened V by 10 bases and J by 3 bases, and 9 bases separated the two germline ends. The CDR3 sequence is 12 residues long. CDR3 bases: TGTGCCACCCTGCGATACACCGGGGAGCTGTTTTTT. Translating gives CATLRYTGELFF.

V usage is TRBV30 and J usage is TRBJ1-3; possible D gene TRBD1, 6 bases. V lost 0 bases and J lost 0, with 12 bases in between. The CDR3 length is 16 residues. Germline CDR1 and CDR2: GTSNPN and SVGIG (reference sequence). The CDR3 coding sequence is TGTGCCTGGAGTGTGCAGGGGCGAATCTCTGGAAACACCATATATTTT. Amino acids: CAWSVQGRISGNTIYF.

The rearrangement joins TRBV11-2 to TRBJ2-2, with 8 bases that match TRBD1. Germline V gene lookup returns CDR1 SGHAT and CDR2 FQNNGV. This CDR3 has 16 amino acids. Trimming at V came to 3 bases and at J to 7 bases, leaving 10 bases not matched to a gene. The CDR3 is CASSFWAGGDGGELFF. The CDR3 DNA sequence: TGTGCCAGCAGCTTCTGGGCAGGGGGCGATGGCGGGGAGCTGTTTTTT.

This clonotype was detected many times. In DNA form, the CDR3 reads TGTGCCAGCAGTTTAGCGCTAAGGGTTGGGTACGCCACTGAAGCTTTCTTT. It is translated as CASSLALRVGYATEAFF. This chain uses TRBV12-3 or TRBV12-4 with TRBJ1-1; D remains ambiguous. With 0 bases removed from V and 4 bases from J, the gap between germline ends came to 18 bases. The CDR3 contains 17 residues.

This clonotype has at least ten counts. The chain links TRBV11-2 to TRBJ1-5, with TRBD1 matching over 8 bases. CDR1 and CDR2 from the germline V gene are SGHAT and FQNNGV. The length of the CDR3 is 17 residues. The ends lost 2 bases at V and 2 bases at J; junction bases unmatched: 8. The CDR3, as DNA: TGTGCCAGCAGCTTACAACCCCAGGGGGCTGGCAATCAGCCCCAGCATTTT. It specifies CASSLQPQGAGNQPQHF.

This clonotype occurred many times. The chain combines TRBV15 with TRBJ1-1; D is unresolved. Trimming took off 4 bases at V and 2 bases at J, with 8 bases between the two ends. Germline V gene sequence: CDR1 LNHNV, CDR2 YYDKDF (reference sequence). The CDR3 is 13 amino acids. The CDR3 reads CATSKEANTEAFF. DNA of the CDR3: TGTGCCACCAGCAAGGAGGCTAACACTGAAGCTTTCTTT. Full variable domain (missing parts from reference TRBV15 and TRBJ1-1): DAMVIQNPRYQVTQFGKPVTLSCSQTLNHNVMYWYQQKSSQAPKLLFHYYDKDFNNEADTPDNFQSRRPNTSFCFLDIRSPGLGDTAMYLCATSKEANTEAFFGQGTRLTVV.

This clonotype has ten or more counts. The V gene is TRBV12-3 or TRBV12-4, the J gene TRBJ2-3, with unresolved D. CDR3 size: 12 residues. Deletions cut 8 bases from V and 2 bases from J, with 8 bases between. The CDR3 DNA reads as TGTGCCAGCTCTCCTATCACAGATACGCAGTATTTT. As protein: CASSPITDTQYF.

This clonotype was detected many times. The V call is TRBV9, the J call TRBJ1-6; 9 nucleotides match TRBD1. The CDR3 covers 15 residues. After removal of 3 bases from V and 10 bases from J, the junction contained 8 bases not matched to a gene. The germline V gene has CDR1 SGDLS and CDR2 YYNGEE. The chain's CDR3 is CASSAPGTGTSPLHF. As DNA, the CDR3 is TGTGCCAGCAGCGCCCCCGGGACAGGGACCTCACCCCTCCACTTT. Full variable domain (remainder filled in from reference TRBV9 and TRBJ1-6): DSGVTQTPKHLITATGQRVTLRCSPRSGDLSVYWYQQSLDQGLQFLIQYYNGEERAKGNILERFSAQQFPDLHSELNLSSLELGDSALYFCASSAPGTGTSPLHFGNGTRLTVT.

This clonotype was seen at least ten times. The chain joins TRBV19 to TRBJ1-1; possibly TRBD1 for D (5 bases). The CDR3 length is 13 residues. Germline V lookup: CDR1 LNHDA, CDR2 SQIVND (reference sequence). Trimming shortened V by 8 bases and J by 1 base, and 11 bases separated the two germline ends. The CDR3 DNA reads TGTGCCAGTCGGACATTCGGGAACACTGAAGCTTTCTTT. Translation gives CASRTFGNTEAFF.

This clonotype was counted many times. V and J are TRBV28 and TRBJ1-5, with TRBD1 as a possible D gene (5 bases). CDR3 length: 15 amino acids. The germline V gene encodes CDR1 MDHEN and CDR2 SYDVKM. V lost 5 bases and J lost 1, with 12 bases in between. CDR3 DNA sequence: TGTGCCAGCAGTATTAGGGGAGACAGCAATCAGCCCCAGCATTTT. Its protein product is CASSIRGDSNQPQHF.

This clonotype has at least ten counts. The V and J genes are TRBV18 and TRBJ2-5, with D perhaps matching TRBD2 (5 bases). Germline values: CDR1 KGHSH, CDR2 LQKENI. Trimming took 0 bases from V and 1 from J, leaving 9 bases between them. This CDR3 contains 15 residues. CDR3 loop: CASSPPTTSQETQYF. For the CDR3, the DNA is TGTGCCAGCTCACCACCGACAACTAGCCAAGAGACCCAGTACTTC.

This clonotype has only a few counts. The J gene is TRBJ2-7, the V gene TRBV6-1, with D possibly being TRBD1 or TRBD2 (5 bases each). Germline V gene lookup returns CDR1 MNHNS and CDR2 SASEGT. This CDR3 spans 14 amino acids. Trimming stripped 1 base from V and 3 bases from J, with 10 bases between. The CDR3 here is CASSEGGGIYEQYF. CDR3 DNA: TGTGCCAGCAGTGAAGGTGGGGGAATCTACGAGCAGTACTTC.

The table lists this clonotype with many counts. The chain joins TRBV28 to TRBJ1-1; possibly TRBD1 for D (6 bases). The ends were cut back, 3 bases at V and 4 bases at J, with 12 bases in the middle. The CDR3 is made up of 14 amino acids. CDR1 MDHEN and CDR2 SYDVKM come from the germline V gene. The CDR3 DNA reads TGTGCCAGCAGTTTTGGGGGGCGCGGCACTGAAGCTTTCTTT. It yields the protein CASSFGGRGTEAFF.

This clonotype was recorded at least ten times. The J gene is TRBJ2-7, the V gene TRBV7-2; a weak D match, TRBD1 (6 bases). Between the trimmed V and J ends, which lost 6 bases and 0 bases, there was a span of 15 bases. The CDR3 consists of 15 residues. The germline V gene has CDR1 SGHTA and CDR2 FQGNSA. This chain's CDR3 is CASSLTRDTSYEQYF. The CDR3 bases are TGTGCCAGCAGTCTCACCCGGGACACCTCCTACGAGCAGTACTTC.

This clonotype was seen ten or more times. The genes are TRBV7-2 and TRBJ2-7, with D possibly matching TRBD1 (6 bases). Germline CDR1 and CDR2: SGHTA and FQGNSA. V dropped 4 bases and J dropped 2 bases, with 9 bases sitting between them. The CDR3 consists of 13 residues. CDR3 protein: CASSWSGAYEQYF. In DNA, the CDR3 is TGTGCCAGCAGCTGGTCAGGGGCCTACGAGCAGTACTTC.